These 8 T cell receptor beta chains were all obtained from the same sample, sequenced in a study of blood T cell repertoires in COVID-19. TCRdb's copy holds only in-frame clones and misses some; the assay was immunoSEQ multiplex PCR. This sample carries about 440,000 clones, 90% of them seen once, and the ten largest clones take about 0.6%. The sequenced sample was PBMCs or T cells enriched from blood (not recorded which). These receptors came from a man younger than 35 who had recovered from COVID-19.

The chain employs TRBV3-1 (or the pseudogene TRBV3-2) and TRBJ1-5, with a possible D match to TRBD1 (6 bases). Germline V lookup: CDR1 LGHDT, CDR2 YNNKEL (reference sequence). The CDR3 contains 15 residues. V dropped 3 bases and J dropped 4 bases, with 13 bases sitting between them. The CDR3 DNA sequence: TGTGCCAGCAGCCAGGGGGGGCGTGGGAATCAGCCCCAGCATTTT. This sequence encodes CASSQGGRGNQPQHF.

The chain combines TRBV4-2 with TRBJ2-1; D is perhaps TRBD2 (5 bases). The CDR3 runs to 17 residues. Germline V gene sequence: CDR1 LGHNA, CDR2 YNFKEQ. Trimming cost V 0 bases and J 7 bases, with 19 bases left between them. The CDR3 coding sequence is TGTGCCAGCAGCCAAGAGCCTCCACCACGGGGTTGGAATGAGCAGTTCTTC. Translation: CASSQEPPPRGWNEQFF.

The genes are TRBV5-4 and TRBJ1-1; a possible D gene is TRBD1 (5 bases). The CDR3 is 12 amino acids. V gave up 5 bases and J gave up 3 bases, with 8 bases separating them. Germline V gene sequence: CDR1 SGHNT, CDR2 YYREEE (reference sequence). The CDR3: CASRRGDTEAFF. Here the CDR3 DNA reads TGTGCCAGCAGAAGGGGCGACACTGAAGCTTTCTTT.

J is TRBJ1-1 and V is TRBV13, with unresolved D. V lost 5 bases, J lost 3 bases, and 10 bases lay in between. Germline CDR1 PRHDT, CDR2 FYEKMQ (reference sequence). The CDR3 contains 13 residues. As DNA, the CDR3 is TGTGCCAGCAGCCGGGGTTCGGACACTGAAGCTTTCTTT. Residues: CASSRGSDTEAFF. Combining the CDR3 with reference TRBV13 and TRBJ1-1 gives the whole variable domain AAGVIQSPRHLIKEKRETATLKCYPIPRHDTVYWYQQGPGQDPQFLISFYEKMQSDKGSIPDRFSAQQFSDYHSELNMSSLELGDSALYFCASSRGSDTEAFFGQGTRLTVV.

CDR3 sequence: CASSLAGEYNEQFF. The CDR3 DNA reads TGTGCCAGCTCACTAGCGGGGGAATACAATGAGCAGTTCTTC. The V call is TRBV18, the J call TRBJ2-1, with 9 bases aligning to TRBD2. V lost 4 bases and J lost 4; bases outside the gene matches: 2. The germline V gene encodes CDR1 KGHSH and CDR2 LQKENI. The CDR3 length is 14 residues. Filled out from reference TRBV18 and TRBJ2-1, the complete variable domain reads NAGVMQNPRHLVRRRGQEARLRCSPMKGHSHVYWYRQLPEEGLKFMVYLQKENIIDESGMPKERFSAEFPKEGPSILRIQQVVRGDSAAYFCASSLAGEYNEQFFGPGTRLTVL.

The V gene is TRBV24-1, the J gene TRBJ2-2; a weak D match, TRBD1 (6 bases). Trimming pared 5 bases from V and 1 base from J, leaving 10 bases between. This CDR3 contains 15 residues. In germline, CDR1 is KGHDR, CDR2 SFDVKD. The CDR3 spells CATSGTALNTGELFF. The CDR3 DNA reads TGTGCCACCAGTGGGACAGCTTTGAACACCGGGGAGCTGTTTTTT.

The gene calls are TRBV2 and TRBJ2-3; D remains ambiguous. Germline V gives CDR1 SNHLY, CDR2 FYNNEI. The CDR3 is 11 residues long. The V end was cut by 6 bases, the J end by 14 bases, with 15 bases between. The CDR3: CASRRVNFAYF. CDR3 DNA: TGTGCCAGCAGGAGAGTAAATTTTGCGTATTTT.

DNA of the CDR3: TGTGCCAGCAGCTCCCAAGCGACTAGCGGCCCCAATGAGCAGTTCTTC. Protein product: CASSSQATSGPNEQFF. The chain is built from TRBV3-1 (or the pseudogene TRBV3-2) and TRBJ2-1; TRBD2 agrees at 9 bases. Germline V CDR1 and CDR2: LGHDT, YNNKEL (reference sequence). This CDR3 is 16 amino acids long. V lost 5 bases to trimming and J lost 6 bases; unmatched junction nucleotides: 11.